This T cell receptor (beta chain) stems from a study of molecular identifiers for immune sequencing clone quantification. This clonotype was recorded a few times. The antigen is unknown. Previously described methods and listed TCR primers were used for bulk TCR libraries. TCRdb analysed the PCR reads with MiXCR anew, one entry per CDR3 protein. Of tens of thousands of distinct CDR3 sequences listed, 18% are singletons. RNA fractions of 10%, 30% or 50% and roughly 19,000 to 1,000,000 sorted cells were the source of naive CD8 libraries. Study-wide results and limits: In a background of approximately 1 million naive cells, spiked Jurkat TCR RNA from one cell was reportedly detectable. Over 98% of effector molecules, but under 1% in naive cells, were held by clones with more than 20 RNA copies.

Sequenced input: naive CD8+ T cells from blood, with Jurkat cell RNA spiked in. The subset here: FACS-sorted CD8+CD4-CCR7+CD45RA+ naive T cells. This sequence originates from a human donor in good health. Some libraries in this study had Jurkat cell RNA spiked in.

The CDR3 protein is CASSETGWAFF. The CDR3 region has the DNA TGTGCCAGCAGTGAGACAGGGTGGGCTTTCTTT. The V call is TRBV12-3 or TRBV12-4, the J call TRBJ1-1, with 7 bases identical to TRBD1. V shed 5 bases and J 11 bases; nucleotides not matched to a gene: 5. The CDR3 has 11 residues.